This entry lists 23 T cell receptor beta chains sequenced from one sample in a study of blood T cell repertoires in COVID-19. Generated by immunoSEQ multiplex PCR, the TCRdb table keeps only in-frame clones and is missing some. The sample yields about 180,000 clones, approximately 80% seen once. Input material: peripheral blood. Receptors originate from a human donor in a cohort sampled during active COVID-19.

This clone was found once. The chain couples TRBV13 to TRBJ2-7; a weak D match, TRBD1 (6 bases). V lost 1 base and J 2 bases, leaving 12 bases between the germline ends. This CDR3 has 15 residues. CDR1 is PRHDT, CDR2 FYEKMQ, per germline (reference sequence). The CDR3 sequence: CASSLEQGSTYEQYF. CDR3 DNA sequence: TGTGCCAGCAGCTTAGAGCAGGGGTCAACCTACGAGCAGTACTTC.

The rearrangement uses TRBV6-5 and TRBJ2-7, with D maybe TRBD2 (5 bases). Germline lookup yields CDR1 MNHEY and CDR2 SVGAGI. This CDR3 is built from 15 residues. The germline V and J ends were trimmed by 8 bases and 3 bases, with 20 bases remaining between them. The DNA for the CDR3 is TGTGCCAGCGAGGGCGGAGACGCGAGAGGCTACGAGCAGTACTTC. It is translated as CASEGGDARGYEQYF.

This clone was observed a single time. The chain recombines TRBV5-1 with TRBJ2-7; the D gene is possibly TRBD2 (5 bases). The germline V and J ends were trimmed by 4 bases and 2 bases, with 16 bases remaining between them. The germline CDR1 and CDR2 sequences are SGHRS and YFSETQ. The CDR3 contains 15 residues. This CDR3 is CASSPGIPTTYEQYF. In DNA, the CDR3 is TGCGCCAGCAGCCCCGGGATCCCAACCACCTACGAGCAGTACTTC.

The chain has TRBV4-1 and TRBJ2-1, with D perhaps matching TRBD1 (6 bases). The CDR3 runs to 18 residues. The germline gives CDR1 MGHRA, CDR2 YSYEKL. V lost 2 bases to trimming and J lost 0 bases, with 17 bases between them. CDR3 sequence reads: CASSQRSVQGLSYNEQFF. The CDR3 nucleotides are TGCGCCAGCAGCCAAAGGTCGGTCCAGGGGCTCTCCTACAATGAGCAGTTCTTC.

This chain joins TRBV6-5 and TRBJ1-1; no firm D call. In germline, CDR1 is MNHEY, CDR2 SVGAGI. The V and J ends lost 2 bases and 4 bases respectively, with 11 bases between them. The CDR3 has 14 residues. CDR3: CASSYGSWSTEAFF. The CDR3 bases are TGTGCCAGCAGTTACGGCTCCTGGAGCACTGAAGCTTTCTTT.

V gene TRBV6-2 or TRBV6-3 combines with J gene TRBJ2-1; 8 positions agree with TRBD2. In germline, CDR1 is MNHEY, CDR2 SVGEGT. The CDR3 is made up of 17 amino acids. The junction had 8 bases not matched to a gene; V was cut back by 0 bases and J by 4 bases. This CDR3 reads CASSYSRSGGAYNEQFF. The CDR3 nucleotides read TGTGCCAGCAGTTACTCGAGGTCGGGGGGGGCTTACAATGAGCAGTTCTTC.

The J gene is TRBJ1-1, the V gene TRBV5-1; D may be TRBD1 (6 bases). CDR3 length equals 14 residues. Trimming removed 5 bases at V and 2 bases at J, with 13 bases between. Germline CDR1 reads SGHRS; CDR2 reads YFSETQ. The CDR3 DNA is TGCGCCAGCAGTTTGAAGGACAGTAACACTGAAGCTTTCTTT. It yields the protein CASSLKDSNTEAFF. Drawing the rest from reference TRBV5-1 and TRBJ1-1, the complete variable domain is KAGVTQTPRYLIKTRGQQVTLSCSPISGHRSVSWYQQTPGQGLQFLFEYFSETQRNKGNFPGRFSGRQFSNSRSEMNVSTLELGDSALYLCASSLKDSNTEAFFGQGTRLTVV.

The chain couples TRBV19 to TRBJ1-2; possible D gene TRBD1, 6 bases. The CDR3 length is 16 residues. Germline V gene lookup returns CDR1 LNHDA and CDR2 SQIVND (reference sequence). Trimming left V 3 bases short and J 4 bases short, with 18 bases between. The DNA for the CDR3 is TGTGCCAGTAGTATTCTGGGGGCCGGGTTTGCCTATGGCTACACCTTC. Protein: CASSILGAGFAYGYTF.

CDR3 sequence (DNA): TGTGCCAGCAGCTTGGGACAGGGGGTATCACCCCTCCACTTT. Amino acid sequence: CASSLGQGVSPLHF. The genes are TRBV13 and TRBJ1-6, with 11 bases matching TRBD1. The J segment lost 10 bases and the V segment lost 3 bases, leaving 2 bases of the junction unmatched. Per the germline V gene, CDR1 is PRHDT and CDR2 is FYEKMQ (reference sequence). The CDR3 sequence is 14 residues long.

Only a few counts were recorded for this clone. The V and J genes are TRBV19 and TRBJ1-6, with 7 bases lining up with TRBD1. This CDR3 has 14 amino acids. With V trimmed by 4 bases and J by 6 bases, 3 bases remained unmatched. CDR1 is LNHDA and CDR2 is SQIVND in the germline V gene (reference sequence). The CDR3 nucleotides are TGTGCCAGTAGTACCGGGACAGCTAATTCACCCCTCCACTTT. Its translation: CASSTGTANSPLHF.

This clone was found once. This chain joins TRBV7-8 and TRBJ2-5; D is perhaps TRBD2 (6 bases). The germline V gene has CDR1 SGHVS and CDR2 FQNEAQ. The ends were cut back, 5 bases at V and 3 bases at J, with 19 bases in the middle. The CDR3 covers 16 residues. In nucleotides, the CDR3 is TGTGCCAGCAGCCCCCGGATAGCGGTGTCCAAAGAGACCCAGTACTTC. This codes for CASSPRIAVSKETQYF. The full variable domain, with the rest looked up from reference TRBV7-8 and TRBJ2-5, is GAGVSQSPRYKVAKRGQDVALRCDPISGHVSLFWYQQALGQGPEFLTYFQNEAQLDKSGLPSDRFFAERPEGSVSTLKIQRTQQEDSAVYLCASSPRIAVSKETQYFGPGTRLLVL.

In this sample, this clone turned up once. The J gene is TRBJ1-1, the V gene TRBV7-2; the D gene is possibly TRBD1 (5 bases). The CDR3 runs 14 residues. Trimming left V 4 bases short and J 7 bases short, with 16 bases between. Germline V gene lookup returns CDR1 SGHTA and CDR2 FQGNSA. CDR3 sequence reads: CASSYSPGVVEAFF. The CDR3 nucleotides read TGTGCCAGCAGCTACTCACCGGGGGTGGTTGAAGCTTTCTTT.

The chain links TRBV3-1 (or the pseudogene TRBV3-2) to TRBJ1-2, with D unclear. The CDR3 contains 15 residues. The germline V and J ends were trimmed by 1 base and 2 bases, with 11 bases remaining between them. Per germline, CDR1 LGHDT and CDR2 YNNKEL (reference sequence). CDR3 amino acids: CASSQGMGSNYGYTF. In nucleotides, the CDR3 is TGTGCCAGCAGCCAAGGTATGGGGAGCAACTATGGCTACACCTTC.

The V and J genes are TRBV5-3 and TRBJ1-2; D perhaps matches TRBD1 (6 bases). TRBV5-3 carries the ORF label, with uncertain function. The CDR3 covers 12 residues. V was cut by 0 bases and J by 8 bases, with 8 bases left in between. The CDR3 sequence: CARSLGGGGYTF. The DNA for the CDR3 is TGTGCCAGAAGCTTGGGAGGGGGAGGCTACACCTTC.

This clone was found once. The chain has TRBV4-1 and TRBJ2-3, with 14 bases matching TRBD2. CDR1 is MGHRA, CDR2 YSYEKL, per germline. There are 17 residues in the CDR3. V was clipped by 0 bases and J by 4 bases; unmatched bases: 3. The CDR3 loop reads CASSQDGTSGGADTQYF. The CDR3 DNA reads as TGCGCCAGCAGCCAAGATGGGACTAGCGGGGGCGCAGATACGCAGTATTTT.

The rearrangement joins TRBV7-6 to TRBJ1-3; D perhaps matches TRBD1 (5 bases). CDR1 and CDR2 from the germline V gene are SGHVS and FNYEAQ. V shed 3 bases and J shed 3 bases, with 9 bases lying between them. This CDR3 is built from 14 residues. The CDR3 is CASSLGGDGNTIYF. CDR3 DNA: TGTGCCAGCAGCTTGGGGGGAGATGGAAACACCATATATTTT.

V and J are TRBV4-2 and TRBJ2-7; TRBD1 is a possible D gene (6 bases). Germline lookup yields CDR1 LGHNA and CDR2 YNFKEQ. V shed 0 bases and J shed 3 bases, with 12 bases lying between them. The CDR3 covers 15 residues. This CDR3 is CASSQDMGHRYEQYF. DNA of the CDR3: TGTGCCAGCAGCCAAGATATGGGACACCGCTACGAGCAGTACTTC.

This sequence joins TRBV10-2 and TRBJ2-7, with a tentative D call TRBD1 (5 bases). The CDR3 contains 15 residues. V lost 3 bases to trimming and J lost 2 bases, with 14 bases between them. Germline loops: CDR1 WSHSY, CDR2 SAAADI. The CDR3 here is CASSEQAGATYEQYF. CDR3 DNA: TGCGCCAGCAGTGAACAGGCAGGCGCCACCTACGAGCAGTACTTC.

The V and J genes are TRBV15 and TRBJ2-4; TRBD1 matches at 10 bases. V lost 6 bases and J lost 1; bases outside the gene matches: 6. CDR1 is LNHNV and CDR2 is YYDKDF in the germline V gene (reference sequence). The CDR3 spans 16 residues. The CDR3 bases are TGTGCCACCAGGACAGGGGGCCCCATGGCCAAAAACATTCAGTACTTC. Amino acid sequence: CATRTGGPMAKNIQYF.

Of note for this clone: The junction departs from the called germline gene at one end, perhaps through a read error. The chain uses TRBV3-1 (or the pseudogene TRBV3-2) and TRBJ1-6, with D possibly being TRBD1 (6 bases). Looked up from germline, CDR1 is LGHDT and CDR2 is YNNKEL (reference sequence). There are 14 residues in the CDR3. Here the CDR3 reads CASRFTGNNSPLHF. The CDR3 nucleotides are TGTGCCAGCAGGTTCACAGGGAATAACTCACCCCTCCACTTT.

This chain links TRBV5-1 with TRBJ2-3; a weak D match, TRBD2 (6 bases). The V gene lost 3 bases and the J gene lost 6 bases, with 20 bases spanning the gap. CDR3 length: 16 amino acids. From germline, CDR1 is SGHRS and CDR2 YFSETQ. The CDR3 nucleotides are TGCGCCAGCAGCTGGGGACTGGCGGCGAGGTGGGATACGCAGTATTTT. This codes for CASSWGLAARWDTQYF.

The rearrangement uses TRBV12-5 and TRBJ1-6; unclear D gene. This CDR3 has 16 residues. Germline CDR1 LGHNT, CDR2 FRNRAP. V was clipped by 9 bases and J by 0 bases, with 15 bases between them. This CDR3 reads CARPLHSNSYNSPLHF. The CDR3 DNA sequence: TGTGCTAGGCCCCTTCACAGCAACTCCTATAATTCACCCCTCCACTTT. The full variable domain, its missing parts supplied by reference TRBV12-5 and TRBJ1-6, is DARVTQTPRHKVTEMGQEVTMRCQPILGHNTVFWYRQTMMQGLELLAYFRNRAPLDDSGMPKDRFSAEMPDATLATLKIQPSEPRDSAVYFCARPLHSNSYNSPLHFGNGTRLTVT.

This clone occurred a few times. The chain links TRBV5-4 to TRBJ2-3; D gene unclear. This CDR3 is built from 12 residues. V was trimmed by 0 bases and J by 8 bases, leaving 7 bases between them. Germline CDR1 and CDR2: SGHNT and YYREEE (reference sequence). CDR3 sequence reads: CASSLGSGTQYF. CDR3 coding DNA: TGTGCCAGCAGCTTGGGCTCCGGTACGCAGTATTTT.